Following are 4 T cell receptor beta chains from one sample sequenced in a study of shared clonotypes between healthy human individuals. CD8 cells regarded as naive lacked CD45RO, were positively chosen for CCR7, and omitted terminally differentiated effector memory CD45RA+ cells. The data were produced by immunoSEQ multiplex PCR, yet TCRdb's version contains in-frame clones alone and is incomplete. This table has about 2.1 million clones, roughly 91% appearing once. Sequencing was carried out using naive CD8+ T cells from PBMCs. The receptors here all came from a man aged 18-30 years in good health. Some clones in this sample may be carry-over from other donors' samples.

The J gene is TRBJ2-1, the V gene TRBV7-9; D is ambiguous. Trimming took off 5 bases at V and 0 bases at J, with 17 bases between the two ends. The CDR3 covers 17 residues. Germline V gene lookup returns CDR1 SEHNR and CDR2 FQNEAQ (reference sequence). In DNA, the CDR3 is TGTGCCAGCAGCCCGCGTTTCTCGTTGAGCTCCTACAATGAGCAGTTCTTC. Translated, it gives CASSPRFSLSSYNEQFF.

The chain combines TRBV7-8 with TRBJ2-1, with D perhaps matching TRBD1 (6 bases). Trimming took 4 bases from V and 0 from J, leaving 13 bases between them. This CDR3 comprises 16 residues. In germline, CDR1 is SGHVS, CDR2 FQNEAQ. CDR3 protein: CASSSPLDSSYNEQFF. The CDR3 DNA sequence: TGTGCCAGCAGCTCCCCTTTGGACAGCTCCTACAATGAGCAGTTCTTC.

This chain joins TRBV27 and TRBJ2-3; D may correspond to TRBD1 or TRBD2 (5 bases each). The V and J ends lost 8 bases and 5 bases respectively, with 11 bases between them. The CDR3 runs 12 residues. Germline V gives CDR1 MNHEY, CDR2 SMNVEV (reference sequence). The CDR3 coding sequence is TGTGCCAGCTCGGGGCTGGTAGATACGCAGTATTTT. It is translated as CASSGLVDTQYF.

The chain employs TRBV27 and TRBJ2-7, with D possibly being TRBD2 (6 bases). Germline assignment: CDR1 MNHEY and CDR2 SMNVEV (reference sequence). The CDR3 totals 13 residues. Trimming took 6 bases from V and 3 from J, leaving 12 bases between them. In DNA form, the CDR3 reads TGTGCCAGCAGAAAGGATAGCGGCTACGAGCAGTACTTC. Its protein is CASRKDSGYEQYF.